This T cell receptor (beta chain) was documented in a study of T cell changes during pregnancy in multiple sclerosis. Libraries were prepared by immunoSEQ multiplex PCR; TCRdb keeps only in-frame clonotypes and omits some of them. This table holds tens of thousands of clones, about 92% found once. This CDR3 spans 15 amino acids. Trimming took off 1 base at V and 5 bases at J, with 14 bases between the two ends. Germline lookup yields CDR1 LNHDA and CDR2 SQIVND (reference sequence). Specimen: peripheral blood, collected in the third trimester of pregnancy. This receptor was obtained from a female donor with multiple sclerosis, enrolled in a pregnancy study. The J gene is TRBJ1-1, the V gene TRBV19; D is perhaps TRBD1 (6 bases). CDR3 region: CASSIGAGAKTEAFF. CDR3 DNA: TGTGCCAGTAGTATAGGGGCGGGGGCGAAAACTGAAGCTTTCTTT. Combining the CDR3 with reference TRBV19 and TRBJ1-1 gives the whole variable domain DGGITQSPKYLFRKEGQNVTLSCEQNLNHDAMYWYRQDPGQGLRLIYYSQIVNDFQKGDIAEGYSVSREKKESFPLTVTSAQKNPTAFYLCASSIGAGAKTEAFFGQGTRLTVV.